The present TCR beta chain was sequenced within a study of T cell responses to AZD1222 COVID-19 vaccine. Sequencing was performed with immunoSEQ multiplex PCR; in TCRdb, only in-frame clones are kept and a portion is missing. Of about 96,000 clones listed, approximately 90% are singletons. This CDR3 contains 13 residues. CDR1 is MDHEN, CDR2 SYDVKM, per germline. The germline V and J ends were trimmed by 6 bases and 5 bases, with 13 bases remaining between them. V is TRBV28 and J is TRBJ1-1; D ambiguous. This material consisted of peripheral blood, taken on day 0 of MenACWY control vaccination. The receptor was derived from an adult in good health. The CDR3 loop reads CASRTAVGTEAFF. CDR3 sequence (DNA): TGTGCCAGCAGAACGGCCGTGGGTACTGAAGCTTTCTTT.